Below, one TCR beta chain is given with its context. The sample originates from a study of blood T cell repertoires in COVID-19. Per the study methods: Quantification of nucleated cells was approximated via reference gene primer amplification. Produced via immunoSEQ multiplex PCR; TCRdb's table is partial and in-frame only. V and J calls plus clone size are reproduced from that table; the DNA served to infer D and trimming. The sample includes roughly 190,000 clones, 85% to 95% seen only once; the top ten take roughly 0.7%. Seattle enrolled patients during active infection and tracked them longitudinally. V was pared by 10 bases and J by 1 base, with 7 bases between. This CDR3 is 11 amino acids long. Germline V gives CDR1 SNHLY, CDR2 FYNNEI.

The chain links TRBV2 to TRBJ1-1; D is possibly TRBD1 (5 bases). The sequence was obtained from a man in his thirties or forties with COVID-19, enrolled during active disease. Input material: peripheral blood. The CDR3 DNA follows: TGTGCCACGCAGGGGAACACTGAAGCTTTCTTT. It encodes CATQGNTEAFF.